This T cell receptor beta chain was recovered during a study of cytomegalovirus exposure and HLA in healthy donors. Amplification used 60 Vbeta primers and 13 Jbeta primers. Sequencing was performed with immunoSEQ multiplex PCR; in TCRdb, only in-frame clones are kept and a portion is missing. The sample holds 150,000 to 180,000 clones, more than 60% seen once. With 0 bases removed from V and 1 base from J, the gap between germline ends came to 9 bases. The CDR3 totals 15 residues. Germline values: CDR1 SGHRS, CDR2 YFSETQ. V and J are TRBV5-1 and TRBJ2-3, with a tentative D call TRBD2 (5 bases). The clonotype originates from a woman aged 40-49 years in good health and CMV-seronegative. The sample consisted of PBMCs. The CDR3 DNA follows: TGCGCCAGCAGCTTGGAAGGTAGCGGCACAGATACGCAGTATTTT. Amino acid sequence: CASSLEGSGTDTQYF.